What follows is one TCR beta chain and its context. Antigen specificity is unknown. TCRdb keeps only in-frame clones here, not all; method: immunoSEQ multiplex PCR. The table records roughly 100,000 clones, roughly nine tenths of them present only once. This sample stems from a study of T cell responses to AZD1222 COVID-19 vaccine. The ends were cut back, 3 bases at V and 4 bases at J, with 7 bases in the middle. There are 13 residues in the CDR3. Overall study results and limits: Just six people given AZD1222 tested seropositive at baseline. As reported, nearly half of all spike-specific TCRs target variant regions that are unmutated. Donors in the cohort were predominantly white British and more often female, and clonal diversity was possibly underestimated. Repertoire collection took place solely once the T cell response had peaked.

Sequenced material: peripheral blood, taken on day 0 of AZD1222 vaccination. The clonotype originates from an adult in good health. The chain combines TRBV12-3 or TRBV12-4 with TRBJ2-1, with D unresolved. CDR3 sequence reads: CASSFNRYNEQFF. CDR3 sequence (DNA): TGTGCCAGCAGTTTCAACAGATACAATGAGCAGTTCTTC.